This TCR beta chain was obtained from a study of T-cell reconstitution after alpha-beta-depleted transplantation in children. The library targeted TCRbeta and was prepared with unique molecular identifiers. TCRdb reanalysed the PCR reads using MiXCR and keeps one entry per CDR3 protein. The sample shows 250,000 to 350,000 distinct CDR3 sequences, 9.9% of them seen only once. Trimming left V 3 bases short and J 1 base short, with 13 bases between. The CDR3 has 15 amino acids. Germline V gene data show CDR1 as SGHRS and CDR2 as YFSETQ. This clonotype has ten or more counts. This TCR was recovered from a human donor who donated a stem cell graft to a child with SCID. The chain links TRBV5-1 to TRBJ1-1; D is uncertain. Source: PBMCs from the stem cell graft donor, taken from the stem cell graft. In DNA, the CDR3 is TGCGCCAGCAGCTCCACGGTTTTGGCGAACACTGAAGCTTTCTTT. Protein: CASSSTVLANTEAFF.